The 29 T cell receptor beta chains listed next were all sequenced from one sample in a study of T-cell memory formation after mild COVID-19. MiXCR was run by TCRdb on the 5' RACE reads, yielding one entry per CDR3 protein. The data contain about 150,000 distinct CDR3 sequences, less than 40% of them seen just once; the ten biggest clones take up 12%. The sequenced sample consisted of PBMCs or a T cell subset sorted from them (not recorded which). The receptors here all came from an adult woman who had mild COVID-19 (a few samples of this study predate the infection). Cell type and time point are not known.

The DNA for the CDR3 is TGCGCCAGCAGCTTGGGACAGATGGGGCGGAATGAGCAGTTCTTC. As protein: CASSLGQMGRNEQFF. This chain joins TRBV5-1 and TRBJ2-1; tentative D call: TRBD1 (5 bases). The CDR3 length is 15 residues. Trimming left V 0 bases short and J 7 bases short, with 14 bases between. Germline V CDR1 and CDR2: SGHRS, YFSETQ.

This clonotype appeared a few times. The gene calls are TRBV6-5 and TRBJ2-1, with a possible D match to TRBD1 (6 bases). The germline V and J ends were trimmed by 6 bases and 4 bases, with 16 bases remaining between them. CDR3 length: 15 amino acids. CDR1 is MNHEY and CDR2 is SVGAGI in the germline V gene. CDR3 DNA sequence: TGTGCCAGCAGCCGGGTCGCAGGGGATTACAATGAGCAGTTCTTC. Translating it yields CASSRVAGDYNEQFF.

This clonotype has just a few counts. This chain connects TRBV12-3 or TRBV12-4 to TRBJ2-3, with 9 bases identical to TRBD2. V lost 6 bases, J lost 1 base, and 2 bases stayed unmatched. The CDR3 spans 14 residues. The CDR3 region has the DNA TGTGCCAGCAGGCTAGCGGGACGCACAGATACGCAGTATTTT. Its translation: CASRLAGRTDTQYF.

This clonotype was detected only a few times. CDR3 nucleotide sequence: TGTGCCAGCAGCTTAGGGGACCTTTTAAACGAGCAGTACTTC. Protein product: CASSLGDLLNEQYF. This sequence joins TRBV7-2 and TRBJ2-7; the D call may be TRBD1 or TRBD2 (5 bases each). The CDR3 consists of 14 residues. Germline V CDR1 and CDR2: SGHTA, FQGNSA. Trimming removed 1 base from V and 5 bases from J, with 12 bases in between.

This clonotype has a count of ten or more. V is TRBV3-1 and J is TRBJ2-1; a weak D match, TRBD1 (6 bases). The V gene lost 4 bases and the J gene lost 8 bases, with 12 bases spanning the gap. The CDR3 loop spans 13 amino acids. CDR1 and CDR2 (germline): LGHDT, YNNKEL (reference sequence). CDR3 sequence: CASSPDSRHEQFF. The CDR3 DNA reads TGTGCCAGCAGCCCGGACAGTCGTCATGAGCAGTTCTTC.

In its sample, this clonotype was seen a few times. The chain combines TRBV18 with TRBJ2-7; 10 bases are a match to TRBD1. CDR1 and CDR2 (germline): KGHSH, LQKENI. The CDR3 extends over 15 amino acids. The J segment lost 4 bases and the V segment lost 6 bases, leaving 9 bases of the junction unmatched. The DNA of the CDR3 is TGTGCCAGCTCGCGGGGGACAGGGGTCGTTTACGAGCAGTACTTC. Amino acids: CASSRGTGVVYEQYF.

This clonotype was seen only a few times. The chain is built from TRBV5-1 and TRBJ1-5, with D uncertain. V lost 2 bases, J lost 7 bases, and 16 bases lay in between. Germline V gives CDR1 SGHRS, CDR2 YFSETQ. The CDR3 has 15 amino acids. CDR3 in amino acids: CASSLEGGFRQPQHF. CDR3 in DNA: TGCGCCAGCAGCTTAGAAGGAGGGTTTAGGCAGCCCCAGCATTTT.

J is TRBJ2-5 and V is TRBV20-1, with D tentatively TRBD1 or TRBD2 (5 bases each). This CDR3 has 18 amino acids. Per the germline V gene, CDR1 is DFQATT and CDR2 is SNEGSKA (reference sequence). Trimming took off 7 bases at V and 2 bases at J, with 29 bases between the two ends. The CDR3 protein is CSVARYQTQRGPQETQYF. The DNA for the CDR3 is TGCAGTGTCGCGCGATACCAAACACAACGGGGCCCACAAGAGACCCAGTACTTC.

The count of this clonotype is one. The chain links TRBV7-3 to TRBJ2-1; TRBD2 matches at 10 bases. Losses at the gene ends were 0 bases for V and 6 bases for J; bases not matched to a gene: 2. The CDR3 contains 15 residues. Germline V gene lookup returns CDR1 SGHTA and CDR2 FQGTGA. CDR3 coding DNA: TGTGCCAGCAGCTTAACCAGCGGGGGGGCCAATGAGCAGTTCTTC. Translated: CASSLTSGGANEQFF. The whole variable domain, remainder taken from reference TRBV7-3 and TRBJ2-1, is GAGVSQTPSNKVTEKGKYVELRCDPISGHTALYWYRQSLGQGPEFLIYFQGTGAADDSGLPNDRFFAVRPEGSVSTLKIQRTERGDSAVYLCASSLTSGGANEQFFGPGTRLTVL.

This clonotype has just a few counts. The chain's CDR3 is CASSSGQGVAQYF. The CDR3, as DNA: TGCGCCAGCAGCTCCGGACAGGGGGTGGCCCAGTACTTC. The V gene is TRBV5-1, the J gene TRBJ2-5; 10 nucleotides agree with TRBD1. The germline V gene has CDR1 SGHRS and CDR2 YFSETQ. V dropped 3 bases and J dropped 9; count of bases not matched to a gene: 5. The CDR3 has 13 amino acids.

This clonotype was seen a few times. CDR3 sequence (DNA): TGCAGCGCTTGGACAGGGACTATGGCTGAAGCTTTCTTT. This codes for CSAWTGTMAEAFF. This rearrangement joins TRBV29-1 to TRBJ1-1, with 8 bases fitting TRBD1. J gave up 6 bases and V 7 bases, and 10 bases lay outside the gene matches. The CDR3 loop spans 13 amino acids. The germline V gene encodes CDR1 SQVTM and CDR2 ANQGSEA.

The chain has TRBV12-3 or TRBV12-4 and TRBJ2-2, with no clear D. V lost 7 bases, J lost 7 bases, and 13 bases lay in between. The CDR3 has 13 amino acids. This CDR3 is CASIPSTFGELFF. CDR3 in DNA: TGTGCCAGCATCCCATCCACCTTCGGGGAGCTGTTTTTT.

The genes are TRBV6-5 and TRBJ1-6, with TRBD1 as a possible D gene (5 bases). Per germline, CDR1 MNHEY and CDR2 SVGAGI. This CDR3 spans 13 amino acids. V shed 11 bases and J shed 7 bases, with 15 bases lying between them. The DNA of the CDR3 is TGTGCCTCCAAGACAGTTGAGAATTCACCCCTCCACTTT. The encoded protein is CASKTVENSPLHF.

This clonotype showed up just a few times. The V gene is TRBV6-6, the J gene TRBJ1-1; 8 nucleotides agree with TRBD1. The V and J ends lost 7 bases and 10 bases, in that order; junction bases with no gene match: 14. Germline CDR1 MNHNY, CDR2 SVGAGI (reference sequence). The CDR3 loop spans 14 amino acids. The CDR3 here is CASTFIMTGETAFF. In DNA, the CDR3 is TGTGCCAGCACCTTCATTATGACAGGGGAAACAGCTTTCTTT.

The rearrangement uses TRBV6-2 or TRBV6-3 and TRBJ1-4; 8 nucleotides agree with TRBD1. Germline V lookup: CDR1 MNHEY, CDR2 SVGEGT. This CDR3 contains 15 residues. Germline trimming cut 3 bases from V and 13 bases from J; bases unmatched to any gene: 13. The DNA for the CDR3 is TGTGCCAGCAGTTATCGGACAGGGTTTCCGTTTAGACTGTTTTTT. Its protein product is CASSYRTGFPFRLFF.

The V gene is TRBV4-2, the J gene TRBJ2-7, with 10 positions matching TRBD1. Germline lookup yields CDR1 LGHNA and CDR2 YNFKEQ. The CDR3 totals 17 residues. J gave up 4 bases and V 0 bases, and 9 bases lay outside the gene matches. DNA of the CDR3: TGTGCCAGCAGCCAAGATAAGGCGGGACAGGGGTTGTACGAGCAGTACTTC. Translation gives CASSQDKAGQGLYEQYF.

The genes are TRBV7-3 and TRBJ1-6, with D possibly matching TRBD1 (5 bases). The length of the CDR3 is 15 residues. Trimming took off 5 bases at V and 7 bases at J, with 15 bases between the two ends. Germline V CDR1 and CDR2: SGHTA, FQGTGA. CDR3 DNA: TGTGCCAGCAGCCACTCGGGGGTCGAGAATTCACCCCTCCACTTT. This encodes CASSHSGVENSPLHF.

The CDR3 coding sequence is TGTGCCAGCAGCCGGGGGGCAACTAATGAAAAACTGTTTTTT. This translates into CASSRGATNEKLFF. The chain links TRBV9 to TRBJ1-4; D is perhaps TRBD1 (5 bases). Trimming removed 4 bases at V and 0 bases at J, with 7 bases between. The CDR3 totals 14 residues. CDR1 is SGDLS, CDR2 YYNGEE, per germline.

At least ten counts were recorded for this clonotype. The chain recombines TRBV15 with TRBJ2-6; D unclear. Trimming left V 0 bases short and J 0 bases short, with 9 bases between. This CDR3 spans 17 amino acids. Per germline, CDR1 LNHNV and CDR2 YYDKDF (reference sequence). The CDR3 loop is CATSREGMGSGANVLTF. The CDR3 region has the DNA TGTGCCACCAGCAGAGAGGGTATGGGCTCTGGGGCCAACGTCCTGACTTTC.

The CDR3 spells CASSLVVADNEQFF. CDR3 coding DNA: TGTGCCAGCAGCTTAGTCGTCGCGGACAATGAGCAGTTCTTC. The chain joins TRBV11-2 to TRBJ2-1, with D unresolved. V gave up 1 base and J gave up 5 bases, with 9 bases separating them. The germline CDR1 and CDR2 sequences are SGHAT and FQNNGV. CDR3 length: 14 amino acids.

The chain combines TRBV6-6 with TRBJ2-7; the D gene is possibly TRBD1 (6 bases). Germline assignment: CDR1 MNHNY and CDR2 SVGAGI (reference sequence). The CDR3 spans 15 residues. V gave up 8 bases and J gave up 0 bases, with 17 bases separating them. Written as DNA, the CDR3 is TGTGCCAGCGCAATAAACAGGGCTAGCTCCTACGAGCAGTACTTC. Its protein product is CASAINRASSYEQYF.

The chain combines TRBV12-3 or TRBV12-4 with TRBJ1-1, with D unresolved. The CDR3 extends over 11 amino acids. The germline V and J ends were trimmed by 2 bases and 7 bases, with 5 bases remaining between them. CDR3 sequence (DNA): TGTGCCAGCAGTTTACAGAGTGAAGCTTTCTTT. It yields the protein CASSLQSEAFF.

The chain combines TRBV30 with TRBJ1-2, with D uncertain. The V gene's germline CDR1 is GTSNPN and CDR2 SVGIG (reference sequence). The ends were cut back, 3 bases at V and 2 bases at J, with 4 bases in the middle. This CDR3 has 11 amino acids. CDR3 sequence: CAWSQNYGYTF. DNA of the CDR3: TGTGCCTGGAGCCAGAACTATGGCTACACCTTC.

In its sample, this clonotype ranks as medium-sized. The rearrangement uses TRBV10-3 and TRBJ2-3; no definite D call. Trimming removed 2 bases from V and 14 bases from J, with 20 bases in between. CDR3 size: 14 residues. The germline CDR1 and CDR2 sequences are ENHRY and SYGVKD. The CDR3 reads CAISEDGAPGLRYF. In DNA, the CDR3 is TGTGCCATCAGTGAGGACGGCGCGCCAGGTCTCCGGTATTTT.

The V and J genes are TRBV4-3 and TRBJ1-5, with 10 bases identical to TRBD1. CDR3 length: 15 amino acids. The V gene end was trimmed by 4 bases and the J gene end by 4 bases; junction bases not matched to a gene: 4. In germline, CDR1 is LGHNA, CDR2 YSLEER. Here the CDR3 reads CASSPGTGDNQPQHF. The DNA for the CDR3 is TGCGCCAGCAGCCCCGGGACAGGGGATAATCAGCCCCAGCATTTT.

The CDR3 coding sequence is TGCGCCAGCAGCTTACGGACGGAGAACTCTGGAAACACCATATATTTT. As protein: CASSLRTENSGNTIYF. J is TRBJ1-3 and V is TRBV5-1, with no clear D. The length of the CDR3 is 16 residues. V lost 2 bases to trimming and J lost 0 bases, with 12 bases between them. Germline V gene data show CDR1 as SGHRS and CDR2 as YFSETQ.

V and J are TRBV20-1 and TRBJ2-1, with D perhaps matching TRBD2 (5 bases). Germline V gene sequence: CDR1 DFQATT, CDR2 SNEGSKA (reference sequence). This CDR3 spans 14 amino acids. V lost 2 bases and J 0 bases, leaving 8 bases between the germline ends. The CDR3 loop reads CSARTGSSYNEQFF. In DNA form, the CDR3 reads TGCAGTGCTAGAACGGGGAGCTCCTACAATGAGCAGTTCTTC.

The rearrangement links TRBV24-1 to TRBJ1-2; TRBD1 aligns across 12 bases. V lost 9 bases to trimming and J lost 4 bases; unmatched junction nucleotides: 2. The CDR3 length is 13 residues. The germline CDR1 and CDR2 sequences are KGHDR and SFDVKD. The CDR3 protein is CATGTGGIYGYTF. CDR3 coding DNA: TGTGCCACCGGGACAGGGGGCATCTATGGCTACACCTTC.

This chain links TRBV4-1 with TRBJ2-7; D not certain. The germline V gene encodes CDR1 MGHRA and CDR2 YSYEKL. The CDR3 length is 13 residues. Trimming shortened V by 4 bases and J by 1 base, and 8 bases separated the two germline ends. CDR3 in DNA: TGCGCCAGCAGCCCCCTTGAGTCCTACGAGCAGTACTTC. This codes for CASSPLESYEQYF.